This entry describes one TCR beta chain. Methods used by the authors: Amplification of reference gene primers provided the estimated nucleated cell counts. This table comes from immunoSEQ multiplex PCR, and its TCRdb copy is limited to in-frame clones, with some not included. V, J and clone size are taken as reported in that table, and D and trimming were inferred from the DNA itself. Here the sample spans some 66,000 clones, roughly 92% being singletons. V gave up 6 bases and J gave up 1 base; unmatched junction bases: 8. This CDR3 has 16 residues. Germline V CDR1 and CDR2: SGHNT, YYREEE (reference sequence). The data were taken from a study of blood T cell repertoires in COVID-19. Study-wide background: The cDNA or gDNA used as material had been derived from T cells, B-cell-depleted T cells, or PBMCs.

This sequence originates from a man in his 70s with active COVID-19. The chain is built from TRBV5-4 and TRBJ2-1; 9 bases agree with TRBD2. The sequenced material came from peripheral blood. This CDR3 reads CASKKGGGASYNEQFF. As DNA, the CDR3 is TGTGCCAGCAAGAAGGGCGGGGGGGCTTCCTACAATGAGCAGTTCTTC.